This T cell receptor (beta chain) appears in the sequencing data of a study of blood T cell repertoires in COVID-19. Turning to the study itself: Samples taken during acute and convalescent COVID-19 were collected in the United States, Italy and Spain. T cells, B-cell-depleted T cells, or PBMCs supplied cDNA or gDNA.

Recruited during active infection, patients (from Seattle) were subsequently followed longitudinally. V was pared by 5 bases and J by 3 bases, with 5 bases of the junction left unmatched. CDR3 length: 15 residues. Germline V lookup: CDR1 LNHDA, CDR2 SQIVND (reference sequence). In the original analysis: Nucleated cell number was recorded as an estimate derived from reference gene primer amplification. The assay was immunoSEQ multiplex PCR, and TCRdb's table has in-frame clones only and misses some. The V and J calls and clone size come from that table; D and trimming were worked out from the DNA. The sample lists 200,000 or so clones, roughly 90% occurring once.

The V gene is TRBV19, the J gene TRBJ2-1, with 9 bases that match TRBD2. The source material was peripheral blood. The receptor's source is a man aged 45 to 65 with COVID-19, enrolled during active disease. CDR3 coding DNA: TGTGCCAGTAGTGCCAGCGGGGGGATCTACAATGAGCAGTTCTTC. Protein product: CASSASGGIYNEQFF. Complete variable domain (other parts from reference TRBV19 and TRBJ2-1): DGGITQSPKYLFRKEGQNVTLSCEQNLNHDAMYWYRQDPGQGLRLIYYSQIVNDFQKGDIAEGYSVSREKKESFPLTVTSAQKNPTAFYLCASSASGGIYNEQFFGPGTRLTVL.